The T cell receptor (beta chain) under discussion was sequenced for a study of cytomegalovirus exposure and HLA in healthy donors. Between the trimmed V and J ends, which lost 6 bases and 4 bases, there was a span of 10 bases. The CDR3 has 12 residues. Per germline, CDR1 MNHEY and CDR2 SVGAGI. Study-level results: According to a later analysis, most TCR beta chains associated with CMV appeared HLA-restricted. The productive fraction for most TCR beta V segments was about 90% or about 30% in an earlier analysis.

A word on this clone: Antigen specificity is unknown.

The PCR was carried out with 60 Vbeta primers and 13 Jbeta primers. Original processing notes: An analysis that came later counted around 80 million unique TCR beta chains, around 12 million shared. Here immunoSEQ multiplex PCR was the method, and the copy in TCRdb shows in-frame clones only, minus some. Clonal size and the V and J genes are those of that table, whereas D and trimming came from the DNA. The sample shows over 95,000 clones, 70% to 80% of them seen only once. The genes are TRBV6-5 and TRBJ2-7, with D maybe TRBD2 (5 bases). The sample taken for sequencing was PBMCs. The receptor was derived from a female donor in good health and CMV-seronegative. The CDR3 coding sequence is TGTGCCAGCAGGAACGGGGTGTACGAGCAGTACTTC. Translated, it gives CASRNGVYEQYF.